This TCR beta chain was recorded in a study of cytomegalovirus exposure and HLA in healthy donors. About the research overall: The platform used for the roughly 130 validation repertoires matched that of the approximately 640 first-cohort repertoires, a later analysis reported.

For this clone: The antigen is unknown.

Study observations and caveats: A list of 150 to 200 TCR beta chains associated with cytomegalovirus was given. In vitro assays verified that three CMV-associated chains recognized CMV antigens specifically. Per published reports, the classifier diagnosed cytomegalovirus status with high specificity and sensitivity.

V gave up 2 bases and J gave up 4 bases; unmatched junction bases: 10. This CDR3 contains 16 residues. CDR1 MNHEY and CDR2 SVGAGI come from the germline V gene. Sequenced by immunoSEQ multiplex PCR; TCRdb stores in-frame clones only, minus some. Among 250,000 to 400,000 clones listed, around 90% were seen once. This clonotype was obtained from a young man in good health and CMV-seronegative. Input material: PBMCs. The chain couples TRBV6-5 to TRBJ2-7; 8 positions agree with TRBD1. In DNA form, the CDR3 reads TGTGCCAGCAGTTACCCCTCGGACAGGGTTCTGTACGAGCAGTACTTC. Encoded protein: CASSYPSDRVLYEQYF.